This TCR beta chain was captured by sequencing in a study of T-cell memory formation after mild COVID-19. Overall study: Most TCR clusters belonged to a single donor.

The CDR3 is 19 amino acids. The V and J ends lost 4 bases and 7 bases, in that order; junction bases with no gene match: 19. Germline V gene lookup returns CDR1 DFQATT and CDR2 SNEGSKA (reference sequence). Amplification by 5'RACE using constant-segment primers produced TCR alpha and TCR beta cDNA libraries that carried sample barcodes and UMIs. TCRdb re-called the 5' RACE reads with MiXCR, one entry per CDR3 protein. The table records under 400,000 distinct CDR3 sequences, under 25% of them present only once. The rearrangement joins TRBV20-1 to TRBJ2-7; 16 positions match TRBD2. The TCR comes from an adult woman who had mild COVID-19 (a few samples of this study predate the infection). Cell type and time point are not known. Sequenced input: PBMCs or a T cell subset sorted from them (not recorded which). CDR3 sequence: CSANSQPGLAGGPAGEQYF. The CDR3 nucleotides are TGCAGTGCTAACTCACAACCGGGACTAGCGGGAGGGCCGGCGGGGGAGCAGTACTTC.